The 31 T cell receptor beta chains below come from one sample, sequenced in a study of blood T cell repertoires in COVID-19. The table came from immunoSEQ multiplex PCR; TCRdb's copy has only in-frame clones and leaves some out. The sample comprises about 180,000 clones, 70% to 90% of which are singletons, and over 2.5% rests with the top ten. Sequencing was carried out using peripheral blood. The receptors come from a man aged 55-75 years with acute or convalescent COVID-19.

A single count supports this clone. The chain uses TRBV10-3 and TRBJ2-7, with 13 bases identical to TRBD2. V shed 4 bases, J shed 2 bases, and the junction held 5 bases outside the gene matches. The CDR3 sequence is 16 residues long. CDR1 ENHRY and CDR2 SYGVKD come from the germline V gene. The CDR3, as DNA: TGTGCCATCAGTGGTGGGACTAGCGGGAAGACCTACGAGCAGTACTTC. Residues: CAISGGTSGKTYEQYF.

The chain is built from TRBV6-6 and TRBJ1-2, with TRBD1 identical over 8 bases. The CDR3 sequence is 14 residues long. The J segment lost 6 bases and the V segment lost 0 bases, leaving 3 bases of the junction unmatched. Germline CDR1 MNHNY, CDR2 SVGAGI (reference sequence). This CDR3 is CASSYSGQGDGYTF. In nucleotides, the CDR3 is TGTGCCAGCAGTTACTCTGGACAGGGAGATGGCTACACCTTC.

This clone was detected once. The CDR3 coding sequence is TGTGCCAGCAGGGGGCCAGCGGGATATAACAATGAGCAGTTCTTC. It is translated as CASRGPAGYNNEQFF. The J gene is TRBJ2-1, the V gene TRBV11-2, with 7 bases matching TRBD2. CDR1 SGHAT and CDR2 FQNNGV come from the germline V gene. The CDR3 covers 15 residues. The V and J ends lost 6 bases and 5 bases, in that order; junction bases with no gene match: 10.

The chain joins TRBV7-9 to TRBJ2-7, with D possibly TRBD1 on 5 matching bases. Germline-derived CDR1 and CDR2 are SEHNR and FQNEAQ (reference sequence). V lost 5 bases and J lost 4, with 18 bases in between. The CDR3 covers 15 residues. This CDR3 reads CASSPVSAGMYEQYF. The DNA for the CDR3 is TGTGCCAGCAGCCCTGTGAGCGCAGGGATGTACGAGCAGTACTTC. The entire variable domain, with the rest obtained from reference TRBV7-9 and TRBJ2-7, is as follows: DTGVSQNPRHKITKRGQNVTFRCDPISEHNRLYWYRQTLGQGPEFLTYFQNEAQLEKSRLLSDRFSAERPKGSFSTLEIQRTEQGDSAMYLCASSPVSAGMYEQYFGPGTRLTVT.

This sequence joins TRBV9 and TRBJ2-6; the match to TRBD1 covers 9 bases. CDR1 is SGDLS and CDR2 is YYNGEE in the germline V gene. J gave up 3 bases and V 4 bases, and 14 bases lay outside the gene matches. This CDR3 has 19 amino acids. Written as DNA, the CDR3 is TGTGCCAGCAGCCTTAGACCGGGACAGGGTTATGTTGGGGCCAACGTCCTGACTTTC. It is translated as CASSLRPGQGYVGANVLTF.

This chain uses TRBV28 with TRBJ2-1; TRBD2 aligns across 12 bases. There are 16 residues in the CDR3. J lost 9 bases, V lost 1 base, and 7 bases had no gene match. Germline V gives CDR1 MDHEN, CDR2 SYDVKM. The CDR3 nucleotides read TGTGCCAGCAGTTTATCGACTAGCGGGAGTTCGCGTGAGCAGTTCTTC. Protein product: CASSLSTSGSSREQFF.

CDR3 sequence reads: CASSDRGNEQFF. The CDR3 coding sequence is TGTGCCAGCAGCGACAGGGGCAATGAGCAGTTCTTC. This sequence joins TRBV27 and TRBJ2-1, with TRBD1 matching 8 bases. The V gene's germline CDR1 is MNHEY and CDR2 SMNVEV (reference sequence). Germline trimming cut 6 bases from V and 6 bases from J; bases unmatched to any gene: 1. This CDR3 spans 12 amino acids.

This clone was counted once. V usage is TRBV2 and J usage is TRBJ2-1, with 11 bases aligning to TRBD1. V gave up 9 bases and J gave up 10 bases; unmatched junction bases: 5. The length of the CDR3 is 12 residues. CDR1 and CDR2 from the germline V gene are SNHLY and FYNNEI. This CDR3 is CASGTGGREQFF. CDR3 in DNA: TGTGCCAGTGGGACAGGGGGACGGGAGCAGTTCTTC. The full variable domain, its missing parts supplied by reference TRBV2 and TRBJ2-1, is EPEVTQTPSHQVTQMGQEVILRCVPISNHLYFYWYRQILGQKVEFLVSFYNNEISEKSEIFDDQFSVERPDGSNFTLKIRSTKLEDSAMYFCASGTGGREQFFGPGTRLTVL.

The chain carries TRBV25-1 and TRBJ2-7; unclear D gene. V lost 0 bases and J lost 2, with 11 bases in between. The germline gives CDR1 MGHDK, CDR2 SYGVNS. This CDR3 spans 15 amino acids. The CDR3 sequence is CASSEYNQAAYEQYF. Here the CDR3 DNA reads TGTGCCAGCAGTGAATACAATCAGGCCGCCTACGAGCAGTACTTC.

This clone was detected a few times. The chain has TRBV6-5 and TRBJ2-7; perhaps TRBD2 as D (6 bases). Germline V gives CDR1 MNHEY, CDR2 SVGAGI. The ends were cut back, 4 bases at V and 3 bases at J, with 10 bases in the middle. The CDR3 consists of 13 residues. Here the CDR3 reads CASSFREDYEQYF. The CDR3 nucleotides read TGTGCCAGCAGTTTCAGGGAGGACTACGAGCAGTACTTC.

The CDR3 DNA is TGTGCCACCAGCGAGGGGGCATCGGAGACCCAGTACTTC. It codes for CATSEGASETQYF. V is TRBV24-1 and J is TRBJ2-5; TRBD1 matches 7 bases. The junction had 6 bases not matched to a gene; V was cut back by 7 bases and J by 5 bases. Looked up from germline, CDR1 is KGHDR and CDR2 is SFDVKD. The CDR3 extends over 13 amino acids.

The chain has TRBV5-1 and TRBJ2-3, with 8 bases matching TRBD2. The germline V gene encodes CDR1 SGHRS and CDR2 YFSETQ. Losses at the gene ends were 3 bases for V and 0 bases for J; bases not matched to a gene: 6. The CDR3 totals 16 residues. This chain's CDR3 is CASSSGGTLSTDTQYF. The CDR3 DNA is TGCGCCAGCAGCTCGGGGGGGACGTTGAGCACAGATACGCAGTATTTT.

The chain links TRBV5-1 to TRBJ1-2, with TRBD1 identical over 8 bases. The CDR3 is 13 amino acids. V lost 8 bases to trimming and J lost 6 bases; unmatched junction nucleotides: 9. Germline V gives CDR1 SGHRS, CDR2 YFSETQ. DNA for the CDR3: TGCGCCAGTCAAAGAGGACAGGGAAATGGCTACACCTTC. Residues: CASQRGQGNGYTF.

The genes are TRBV28 and TRBJ1-5, with TRBD1 identical over 8 bases. CDR3 length: 18 residues. Germline V gene lookup returns CDR1 MDHEN and CDR2 SYDVKM. Trimming took 7 bases from V and 2 from J; bases not matched to a gene: 16. DNA for the CDR3: TGTGCCAGCATTGACGGACAGGGTGGGCCTGCGGGCAATCAGCCCCAGCATTTT. Its translation is CASIDGQGGPAGNQPQHF.

On this clone: Other DNA variants within this sample encode the same CDR3. The J gene is TRBJ1-1, the V gene TRBV10-3, with TRBD1 matching over 10 bases. The CDR3 is 13 residues long. The germline V gene encodes CDR1 ENHRY and CDR2 SYGVKD. V trimming: 7 bases; J trimming: 5 bases; junction bases outside the gene matches: 4. CDR3 amino acids: CAITPGQGTEAFF. In nucleotides, the CDR3 is TGTGCCATCACCCCGGGACAGGGGACTGAAGCTTTCTTT.

The chain carries TRBV15 and TRBJ1-5; no firm D call. Trimming pared 0 bases from V and 0 bases from J, leaving 9 bases between. The germline V gene has CDR1 LNHNV and CDR2 YYDKDF (reference sequence). The length of the CDR3 is 16 residues. CDR3 residues: CATSRDLSLSNQPQHF. CDR3 coding DNA: TGTGCCACCAGCAGAGATCTTTCACTTAGCAATCAGCCCCAGCATTTT.

As DNA, the CDR3 is TGCGCCAGCAGCTTACAAGATTCTGGAAACACCATATATTTT. It specifies CASSLQDSGNTIYF. The chain recombines TRBV5-1 with TRBJ1-3; the D is unclear. Germline assignment: CDR1 SGHRS and CDR2 YFSETQ. V was trimmed by 2 bases and J by 1 base, leaving 7 bases between them. CDR3 length: 14 amino acids.

The rearrangement uses TRBV5-1 and TRBJ1-5, with D perhaps TRBD1 (5 bases). Germline CDR1 and CDR2: SGHRS and YFSETQ. Trimming pared 0 bases from V and 5 bases from J, leaving 9 bases between. The length of the CDR3 is 14 residues. CDR3 in amino acids: CASSLGGRDQPQHF. DNA of the CDR3: TGCGCCAGCAGCTTGGGGGGCAGGGATCAGCCCCAGCATTTT. The full variable domain, completed using reference TRBV5-1 and TRBJ1-5, is KAGVTQTPRYLIKTRGQQVTLSCSPISGHRSVSWYQQTPGQGLQFLFEYFSETQRNKGNFPGRFSGRQFSNSRSEMNVSTLELGDSALYLCASSLGGRDQPQHFGDGTRLSIL.

This chain links TRBV12-5 with TRBJ2-1, with TRBD1 identical over 8 bases. CDR1 and CDR2 from the germline V gene are LGHNT and FRNRAP. V shed 0 bases, J shed 4 bases, and the junction held 14 bases outside the gene matches. This CDR3 is built from 19 residues. In DNA, the CDR3 is TGTGCTAGTGGTTTGGTACAGGGGGGAAGCCTAGCGACTTACAATGAGCAGTTCTTC. Translating it yields CASGLVQGGSLATYNEQFF.

The genes are TRBV27 and TRBJ2-7, with TRBD2 matching over 7 bases. The CDR3 is 15 amino acids. CDR1 MNHEY and CDR2 SMNVEV come from the germline V gene (reference sequence). After removal of 6 bases from V and 3 bases from J, the junction contained 11 bases not matched to a gene. The CDR3 DNA reads TGTGCCAGCAGCCTAACCGGGACTACCAACTACGAGCAGTACTTC. As protein: CASSLTGTTNYEQYF.

The chain combines TRBV28 with TRBJ2-7; TRBD2 agrees at 7 bases. Germline V gene lookup returns CDR1 MDHEN and CDR2 SYDVKM. The CDR3 is 15 amino acids. The trim removed 7 bases at V and 6 bases at J, leaving 15 bases unmatched. The CDR3 region has the DNA TGTGCCAGCACCACCTCGGCAAGCGGGAACTCCGAGCAGTACTTC. Translated, it gives CASTTSASGNSEQYF.

The chain couples TRBV28 to TRBJ1-5; D is unclear. V was shortened by 8 bases and J by 2 bases, with 10 bases between the two germline ends. Looked up from germline, CDR1 is MDHEN and CDR2 is SYDVKM. The CDR3 length is 13 residues. The CDR3 sequence is CASGLTGNQPQHF. As DNA, the CDR3 is TGTGCCAGCGGGCTGACGGGCAATCAGCCCCAGCATTTT.

This chain connects TRBV6-6 to TRBJ1-2, with TRBD1 identical over 7 bases. The CDR3 is made up of 14 amino acids. V dropped 2 bases and J dropped 8; count of bases not matched to a gene: 8. Germline CDR1 MNHNY, CDR2 SVGAGI (reference sequence). The CDR3 loop is CASSYGTAFRGYTF. The CDR3 nucleotides read TGTGCCAGCAGTTACGGGACAGCCTTTCGGGGCTACACCTTC.

This clone was seen a single time. The chain carries TRBV7-9 and TRBJ2-1; TRBD2 aligns across 8 bases. The germline V gene encodes CDR1 SEHNR and CDR2 FQNEAQ (reference sequence). The CDR3 extends over 13 amino acids. With V trimmed by 3 bases and J by 9 bases, 4 bases remained unmatched. CDR3 residues: CASSFSGSSEQFF. The CDR3 nucleotides read TGTGCCAGCAGCTTCAGCGGGAGCAGTGAGCAGTTCTTC.

The genes are TRBV5-4 and TRBJ2-7, with D perhaps matching TRBD2 (7 bases). Looked up from germline, CDR1 is SGHNT and CDR2 is YYREEE (reference sequence). Trimming took 0 bases from V and 2 from J, leaving 18 bases between them. This CDR3 spans 17 amino acids. In DNA form, the CDR3 reads TGTGCCAGCAGCTTGGGGGGCGGGGGCGCAATAGCCTACGAGCAGTACTTC. Amino acid sequence: CASSLGGGGAIAYEQYF.

The chain carries TRBV19 and TRBJ2-7; 12 bases align to TRBD1. Per the germline V gene, CDR1 is LNHDA and CDR2 is SQIVND (reference sequence). J gave up 6 bases and V 7 bases, and 7 bases lay outside the gene matches. This CDR3 has 14 amino acids. The CDR3 DNA reads TGTGCCAGTAATGGGGGACAGGGGGCGGCCGAGCAGTACTTC. Translation: CASNGGQGAAEQYF.

This clone was detected only a few times. The genes are TRBV19 and TRBJ2-2; a possible D gene is TRBD2 (6 bases). CDR3 length: 14 amino acids. Germline CDR1 LNHDA, CDR2 SQIVND (reference sequence). Trimming took 4 bases from V and 6 from J, leaving 12 bases between them. DNA of the CDR3: TGTGCCAGTAGTACCCGACTAGGATCCGGGGAGCTGTTTTTT. Amino acid sequence: CASSTRLGSGELFF.

V and J are TRBV6-1 and TRBJ1-2; TRBD1 matches 8 bases. The V gene end was trimmed by 0 bases and the J gene end by 5 bases; junction bases not matched to a gene: 2. This CDR3 comprises 14 residues. Germline values: CDR1 MNHNS, CDR2 SASEGT. The CDR3 sequence: CASSEAHRGYGYTF. The CDR3 DNA is TGTGCCAGCAGTGAAGCCCACAGGGGGTATGGCTACACCTTC.

This chain connects TRBV3-1 (or the pseudogene TRBV3-2) to TRBJ1-4, with 9 bases matching TRBD1. Trimming at V came to 3 bases and at J to 4 bases, leaving 6 bases not matched to a gene. The V gene's germline CDR1 is LGHDT and CDR2 YNNKEL (reference sequence). The CDR3 has 16 amino acids. CDR3 in DNA: TGTGCCAGCAGCCACCCCCCGGGACAGGGTAATGAAAAACTGTTTTTT. Its translation: CASSHPPGQGNEKLFF.

The rearrangement uses TRBV28 and TRBJ1-2; D is unclear. This CDR3 spans 12 amino acids. CDR1 and CDR2 (germline): MDHEN, SYDVKM. Trimming shortened V by 9 bases and J by 8 bases, and 16 bases separated the two germline ends. The CDR3 reads CASLATPVGYTF. CDR3 nucleotide sequence: TGTGCCAGTCTAGCTACCCCGGTGGGCTACACCTTC.

The V call is TRBV28, the J call TRBJ1-1; the match to TRBD1 covers 9 bases. Germline V CDR1 and CDR2: MDHEN, SYDVKM. This CDR3 spans 15 amino acids. Trimming removed 6 bases from V and 3 bases from J; junction bases left unmatched: 8. The CDR3 loop is CASRIGRTGDTEAFF. The CDR3 DNA follows: TGTGCCAGCAGGATAGGAAGGACAGGGGACACTGAAGCTTTCTTT.